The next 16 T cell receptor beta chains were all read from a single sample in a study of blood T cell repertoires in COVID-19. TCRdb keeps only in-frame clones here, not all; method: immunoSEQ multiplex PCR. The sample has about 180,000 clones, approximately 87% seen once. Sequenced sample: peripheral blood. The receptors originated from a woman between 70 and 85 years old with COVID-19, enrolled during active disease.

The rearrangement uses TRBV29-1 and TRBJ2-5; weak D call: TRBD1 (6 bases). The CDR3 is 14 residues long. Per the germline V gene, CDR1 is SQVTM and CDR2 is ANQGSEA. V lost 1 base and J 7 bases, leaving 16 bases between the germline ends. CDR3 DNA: TGCAGCGTTGAAGTGACAGGACCTCCGGGGACCCAGTACTTC. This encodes CSVEVTGPPGTQYF.

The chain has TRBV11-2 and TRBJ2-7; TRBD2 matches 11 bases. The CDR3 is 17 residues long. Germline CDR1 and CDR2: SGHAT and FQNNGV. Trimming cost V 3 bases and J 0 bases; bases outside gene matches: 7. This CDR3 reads CASSFGGTSGGSYEQYF. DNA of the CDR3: TGTGCCAGCAGCTTTGGCGGGACTAGCGGAGGCTCCTACGAGCAGTACTTC.

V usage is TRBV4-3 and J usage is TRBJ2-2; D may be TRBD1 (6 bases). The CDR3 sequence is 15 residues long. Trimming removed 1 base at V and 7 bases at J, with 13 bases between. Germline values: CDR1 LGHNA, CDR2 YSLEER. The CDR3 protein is CASSQGYPGHGELFF. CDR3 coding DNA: TGCGCCAGCAGCCAAGGTTATCCGGGACACGGGGAGCTGTTTTTT.

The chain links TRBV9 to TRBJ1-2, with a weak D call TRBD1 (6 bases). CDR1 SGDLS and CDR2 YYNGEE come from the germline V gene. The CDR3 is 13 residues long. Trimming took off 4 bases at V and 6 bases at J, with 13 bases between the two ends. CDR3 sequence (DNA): TGTGCCAGCAGCAACAGGGTTTCAAATGGCTACACCTTC. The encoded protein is CASSNRVSNGYTF.

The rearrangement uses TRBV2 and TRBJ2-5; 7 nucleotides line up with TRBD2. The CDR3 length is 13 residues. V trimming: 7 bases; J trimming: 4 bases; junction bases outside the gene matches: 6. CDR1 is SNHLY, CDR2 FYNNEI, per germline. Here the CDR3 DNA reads TGTGCCAGCACCCGGGAGGAGGGAGAGACCCAGTACTTC. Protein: CASTREEGETQYF.

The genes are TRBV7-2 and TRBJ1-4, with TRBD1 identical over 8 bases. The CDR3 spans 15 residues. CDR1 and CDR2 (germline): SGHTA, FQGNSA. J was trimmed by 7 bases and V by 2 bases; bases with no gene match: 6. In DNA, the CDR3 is TGTGCCAGCAGCTTACAGGGGGCGGTAGGTGAAAAACTGTTTTTT. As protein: CASSLQGAVGEKLFF.

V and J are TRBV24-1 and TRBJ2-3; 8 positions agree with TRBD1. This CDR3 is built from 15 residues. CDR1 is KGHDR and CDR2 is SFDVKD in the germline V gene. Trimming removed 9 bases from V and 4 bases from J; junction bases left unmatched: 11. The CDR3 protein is CATQDRGALADTQYF. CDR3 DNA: TGTGCCACCCAAGACAGGGGCGCGTTAGCAGATACGCAGTATTTT.

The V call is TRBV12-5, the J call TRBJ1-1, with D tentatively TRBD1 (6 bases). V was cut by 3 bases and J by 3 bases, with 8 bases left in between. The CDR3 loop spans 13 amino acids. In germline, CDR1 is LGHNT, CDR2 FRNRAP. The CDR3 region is CASGFQGYTEAFF. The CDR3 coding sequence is TGTGCTAGTGGTTTCCAGGGGTACACTGAAGCTTTCTTT.

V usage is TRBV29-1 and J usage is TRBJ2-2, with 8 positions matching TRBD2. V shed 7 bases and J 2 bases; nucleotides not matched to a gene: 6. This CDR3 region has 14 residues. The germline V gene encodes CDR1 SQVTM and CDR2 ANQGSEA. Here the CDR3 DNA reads TGCAGCGCCCAGACTAGCGTTAACACCGGGGAGCTGTTTTTT. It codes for CSAQTSVNTGELFF.

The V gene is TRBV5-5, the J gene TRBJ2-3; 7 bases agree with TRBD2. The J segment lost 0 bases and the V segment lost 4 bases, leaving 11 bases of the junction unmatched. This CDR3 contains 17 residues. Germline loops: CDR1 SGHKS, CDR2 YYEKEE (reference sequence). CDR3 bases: TGTGCCAGCAGCCGACGGACGGGGGGATTTAGCACAGATACGCAGTATTTT. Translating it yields CASSRRTGGFSTDTQYF.

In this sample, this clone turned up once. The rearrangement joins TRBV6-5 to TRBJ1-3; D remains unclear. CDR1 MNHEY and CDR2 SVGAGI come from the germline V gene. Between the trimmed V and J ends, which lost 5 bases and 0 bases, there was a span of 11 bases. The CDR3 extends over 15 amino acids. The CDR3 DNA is TGTGCCAGCAGTCGGGATCCGAGCTCTGGAAACACCATATATTTT. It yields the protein CASSRDPSSGNTIYF.

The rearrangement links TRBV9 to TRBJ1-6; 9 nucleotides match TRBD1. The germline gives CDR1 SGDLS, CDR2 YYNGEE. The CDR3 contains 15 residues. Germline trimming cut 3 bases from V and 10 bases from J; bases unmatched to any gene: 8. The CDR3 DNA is TGTGCCAGCAGCGCACCTACAGGGGGCAAATCACCCCTCCACTTT. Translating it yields CASSAPTGGKSPLHF.

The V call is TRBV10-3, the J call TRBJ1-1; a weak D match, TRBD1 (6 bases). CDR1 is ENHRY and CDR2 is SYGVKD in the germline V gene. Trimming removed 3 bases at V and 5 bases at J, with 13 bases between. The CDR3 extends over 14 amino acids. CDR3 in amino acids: CAISENTGLTEAFF. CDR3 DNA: TGTGCCATCAGTGAAAACACAGGGTTAACTGAAGCTTTCTTT.

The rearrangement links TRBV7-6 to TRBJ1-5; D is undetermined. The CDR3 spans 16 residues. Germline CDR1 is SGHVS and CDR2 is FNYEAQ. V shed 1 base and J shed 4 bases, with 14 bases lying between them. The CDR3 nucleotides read TGTGCCAGCAGCTTAGACTCCCATCTTAAAAATCAGCCCCAGCATTTT. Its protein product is CASSLDSHLKNQPQHF.

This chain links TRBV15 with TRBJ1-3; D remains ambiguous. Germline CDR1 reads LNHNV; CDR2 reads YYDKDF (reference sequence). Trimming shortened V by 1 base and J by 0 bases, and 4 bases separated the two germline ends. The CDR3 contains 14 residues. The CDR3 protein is CATSRAVSGNTIYF. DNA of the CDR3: TGTGCCACCAGCAGAGCCGTCTCTGGAAACACCATATATTTT.

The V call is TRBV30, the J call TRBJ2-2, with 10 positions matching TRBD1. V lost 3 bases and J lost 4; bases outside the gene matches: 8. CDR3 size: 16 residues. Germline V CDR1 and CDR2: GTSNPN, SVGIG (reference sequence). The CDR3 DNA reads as TGTGCCTGGAGGGACAGGGGGACCCCGAGCACCGGGGAGCTGTTTTTT. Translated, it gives CAWRDRGTPSTGELFF.